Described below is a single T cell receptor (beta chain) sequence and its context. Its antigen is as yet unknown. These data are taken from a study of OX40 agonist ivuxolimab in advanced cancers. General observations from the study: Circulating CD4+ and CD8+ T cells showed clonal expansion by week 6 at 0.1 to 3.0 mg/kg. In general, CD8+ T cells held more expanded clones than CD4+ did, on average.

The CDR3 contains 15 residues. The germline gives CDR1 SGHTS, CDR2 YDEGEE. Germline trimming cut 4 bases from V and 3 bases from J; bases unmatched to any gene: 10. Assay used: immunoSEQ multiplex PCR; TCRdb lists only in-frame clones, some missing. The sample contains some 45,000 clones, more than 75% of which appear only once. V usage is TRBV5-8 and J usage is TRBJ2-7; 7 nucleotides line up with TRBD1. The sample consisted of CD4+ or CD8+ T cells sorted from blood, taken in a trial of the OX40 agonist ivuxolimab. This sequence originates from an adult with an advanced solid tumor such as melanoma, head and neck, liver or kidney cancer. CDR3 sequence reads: CASSQGQSHFYEQYF. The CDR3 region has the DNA TGTGCCAGCAGCCAGGGACAGAGTCACTTCTACGAGCAGTACTTC. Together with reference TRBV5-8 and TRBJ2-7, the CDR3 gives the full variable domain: EAGVTQSPTHLIKTRGQQATLRCSPISGHTSVYWYQQALGLGLQFLLWYDEGEERNRGNFPPRFSGRQFPNYSSELNVNALELEDSALYLCASSQGQSHFYEQYFGPGTRLTVT.